The source of this T cell receptor beta chain is a study of tumor-infiltrating lymphocytes in primary liver carcinoma. Study in general: Sample yields of productive TCRbeta reads, ranging from roughly 3.65 to 7.5 million, were similar across tissue types.

Worth noting for this clonotype: Antigen: not known.

Germline values: CDR1 SGHRS, CDR2 YFSETQ. The CDR3 runs to 16 residues. The V and J ends lost 0 bases and 4 bases, in that order; junction bases with no gene match: 2. Starting from 400 to 500 ng of total RNA, TCR beta cDNA was produced with a primer in the constant region. Employing slightly modified ARM-PCR, three nested multiplex PCR rounds were run, and these gave rise to the TCR beta libraries. Rounds one and two of PCR, each of 10 cycles, were primed with TRBV1-TRBV30 forward primers and a C-beta reverse primer. TCRdb used MiXCR to reprocess the multiplex PCR reads, holding one entry per CDR3 protein. The data contain approximately 330,000 distinct CDR3 sequences, less than 65% of them seen just once; the ten biggest clones take up about 6.1%. Notes on the study in general: Tumor-adjacent and tumor-blood pairs shared a smaller degree of overlap than tumor region pairs. The study found a significantly higher top-250-clone fraction in tumors than in blood (p = 0.039).

Alongside blood RNA obtained from unsorted whole blood, germline DNA was also extracted. Among the patients, all had chronic HBV infection and none had been treated. The sample consisted of peripheral blood. The receptor was isolated from a man aged 40-49 years with primary liver carcinoma and hepatitis B virus infection. The chain recombines TRBV5-1 with TRBJ2-2, with 11 bases identical to TRBD2. For the CDR3, the DNA is TGCGCCAGCAGCTTGGAACTAGCGGGAGCCACCGGGGAGCTGTTTTTT. Protein: CASSLELAGATGELFF.